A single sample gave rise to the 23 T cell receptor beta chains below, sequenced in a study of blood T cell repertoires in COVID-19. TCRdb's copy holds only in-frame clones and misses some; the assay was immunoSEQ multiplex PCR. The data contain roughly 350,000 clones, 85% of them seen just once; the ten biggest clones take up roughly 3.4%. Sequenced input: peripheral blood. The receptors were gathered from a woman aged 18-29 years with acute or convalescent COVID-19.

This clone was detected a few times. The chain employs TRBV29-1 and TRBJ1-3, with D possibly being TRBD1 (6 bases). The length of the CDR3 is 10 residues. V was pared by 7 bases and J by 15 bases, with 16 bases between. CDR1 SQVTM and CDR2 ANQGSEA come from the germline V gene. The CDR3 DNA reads TGCAGCGATGATCCGACCAGGGGATATTTT. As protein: CSDDPTRGYF.

CDR3 loop: CASSPQGYEQFF. In nucleotides, the CDR3 is TGTGCCAGCAGTCCTCAGGGTTATGAGCAGTTCTTC. The chain employs TRBV6-6 and TRBJ2-1; a possible D gene is TRBD1 (5 bases). Trimming stripped 5 bases from V and 8 bases from J, with 10 bases between. Germline V CDR1 and CDR2: MNHNY, SVGAGI (reference sequence). CDR3 size: 12 residues.

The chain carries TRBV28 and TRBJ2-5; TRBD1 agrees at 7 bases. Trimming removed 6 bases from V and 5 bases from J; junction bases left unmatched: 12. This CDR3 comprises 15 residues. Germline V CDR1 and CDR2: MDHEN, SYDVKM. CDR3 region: CASSHNRQGGETQYF. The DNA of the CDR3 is TGTGCCAGCAGCCATAATCGACAGGGCGGCGAGACCCAGTACTTC.

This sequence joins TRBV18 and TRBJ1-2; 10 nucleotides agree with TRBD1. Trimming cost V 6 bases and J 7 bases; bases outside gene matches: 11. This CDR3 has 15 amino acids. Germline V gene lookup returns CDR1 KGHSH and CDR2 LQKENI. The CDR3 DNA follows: TGTGCCAGCTCGGGACAGGGGAAAAGCGAAGGTGGCTACACCTTC. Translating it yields CASSGQGKSEGGYTF.

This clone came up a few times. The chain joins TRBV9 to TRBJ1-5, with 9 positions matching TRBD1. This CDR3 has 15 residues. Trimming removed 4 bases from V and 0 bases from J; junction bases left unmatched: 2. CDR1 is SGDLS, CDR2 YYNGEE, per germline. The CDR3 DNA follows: TGTGCCAGCAGCCGGACAGGGGTTAGCAATCAGCCCCAGCATTTT. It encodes CASSRTGVSNQPQHF.

CDR3 protein: CASRPDRLSSYNSPLHF. The DNA of the CDR3 is TGTGCCAGCAGACCGGACAGGTTAAGCTCCTATAATTCACCCCTCCACTTT. V and J are TRBV7-2 and TRBJ1-6, with 7 nucleotides matching TRBD1. Germline CDR1 SGHTA, CDR2 FQGNSA. CDR3 length equals 17 residues. The J segment lost 0 bases and the V segment lost 6 bases, leaving 8 bases of the junction unmatched.

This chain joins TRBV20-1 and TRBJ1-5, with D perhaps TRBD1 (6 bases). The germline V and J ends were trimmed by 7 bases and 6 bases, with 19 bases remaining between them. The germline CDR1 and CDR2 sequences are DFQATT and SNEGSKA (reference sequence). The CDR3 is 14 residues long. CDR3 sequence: CSVSTGGGSQPQHF. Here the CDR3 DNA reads TGCAGTGTTAGTACGGGGGGCGGTTCTCAGCCCCAGCATTTT.

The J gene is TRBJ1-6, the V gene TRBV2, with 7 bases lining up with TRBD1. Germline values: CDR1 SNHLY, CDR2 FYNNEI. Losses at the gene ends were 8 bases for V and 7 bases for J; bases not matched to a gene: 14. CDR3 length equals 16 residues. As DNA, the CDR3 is TGTGCCAGCTTAACAGGGGTAACTGTTGGAAATTCACCCCTCCACTTT. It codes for CASLTGVTVGNSPLHF.

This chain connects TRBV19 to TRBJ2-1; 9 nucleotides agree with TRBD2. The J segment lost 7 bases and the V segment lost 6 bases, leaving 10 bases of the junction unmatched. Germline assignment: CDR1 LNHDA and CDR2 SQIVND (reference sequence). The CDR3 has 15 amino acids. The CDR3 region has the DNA TGTGCCAGTAGCCTCACGCGGGGGGGCCGGAATGAGCAGTTCTTC. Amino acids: CASSLTRGGRNEQFF.

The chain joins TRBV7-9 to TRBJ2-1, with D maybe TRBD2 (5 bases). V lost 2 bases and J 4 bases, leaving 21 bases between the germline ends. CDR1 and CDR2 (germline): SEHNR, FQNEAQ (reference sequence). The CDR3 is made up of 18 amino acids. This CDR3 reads CASSLLTTTQALYNEQFF. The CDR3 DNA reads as TGTGCCAGCAGCTTATTAACGACTACTCAGGCCCTTTACAATGAGCAGTTCTTC.

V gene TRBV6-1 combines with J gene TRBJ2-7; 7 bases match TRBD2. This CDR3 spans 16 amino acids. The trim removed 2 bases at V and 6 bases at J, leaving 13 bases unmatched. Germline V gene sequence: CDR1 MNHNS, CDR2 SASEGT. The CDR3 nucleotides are TGTGCCAGCAGTGAATATTCGGCGGGAGTTGCGTCCGAGCAGTACTTC. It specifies CASSEYSAGVASEQYF.

The CDR3 loop reads CASSVAPSGVGETQYF. The CDR3 DNA reads TGTGCCAGCAGCGTAGCCCCTAGCGGGGTCGGAGAGACCCAGTACTTC. The chain recombines TRBV9 with TRBJ2-5, with TRBD2 matching over 9 bases. The CDR3 extends over 16 amino acids. V shed 0 bases and J 4 bases; nucleotides not matched to a gene: 7. The germline V gene has CDR1 SGDLS and CDR2 YYNGEE.

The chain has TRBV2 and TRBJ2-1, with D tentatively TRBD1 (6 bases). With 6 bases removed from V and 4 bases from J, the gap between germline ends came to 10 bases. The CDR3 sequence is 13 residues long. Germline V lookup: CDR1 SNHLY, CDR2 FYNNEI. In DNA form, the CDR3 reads TGTGCCAGCAGGAGGACAGAGTACAATGAGCAGTTCTTC. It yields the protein CASRRTEYNEQFF.

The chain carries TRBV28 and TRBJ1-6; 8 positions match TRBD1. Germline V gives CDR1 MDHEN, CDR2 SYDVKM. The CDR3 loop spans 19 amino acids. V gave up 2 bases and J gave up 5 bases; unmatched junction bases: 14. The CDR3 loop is CASSLLHIRTGRNNSPLHF. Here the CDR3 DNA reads TGTGCCAGCAGTTTACTGCATATCCGGACAGGGAGAAATAATTCACCCCTCCACTTT.

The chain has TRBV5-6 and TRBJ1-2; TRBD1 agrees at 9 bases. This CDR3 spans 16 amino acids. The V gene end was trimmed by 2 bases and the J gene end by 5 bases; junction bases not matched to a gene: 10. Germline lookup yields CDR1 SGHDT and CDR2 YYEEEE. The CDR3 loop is CASSFLGTGGGYGYTF. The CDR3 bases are TGTGCCAGCAGCTTCTTAGGCACAGGGGGCGGGTATGGCTACACCTTC.

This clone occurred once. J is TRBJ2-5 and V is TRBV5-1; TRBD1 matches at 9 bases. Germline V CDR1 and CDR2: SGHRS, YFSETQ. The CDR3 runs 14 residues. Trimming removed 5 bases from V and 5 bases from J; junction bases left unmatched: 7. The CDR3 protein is CASSYGQGWETQYF. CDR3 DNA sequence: TGCGCCAGCAGTTACGGACAGGGGTGGGAGACCCAGTACTTC.

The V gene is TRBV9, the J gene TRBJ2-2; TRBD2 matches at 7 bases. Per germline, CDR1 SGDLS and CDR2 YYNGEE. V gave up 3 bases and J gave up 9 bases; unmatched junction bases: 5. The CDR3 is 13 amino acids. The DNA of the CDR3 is TGTGCCAGCAGCGCCCCGGGAGGTCGGGAGCTGTTTTTT. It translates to CASSAPGGRELFF. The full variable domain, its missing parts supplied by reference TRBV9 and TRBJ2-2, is DSGVTQTPKHLITATGQRVTLRCSPRSGDLSVYWYQQSLDQGLQFLIQYYNGEERAKGNILERFSAQQFPDLHSELNLSSLELGDSALYFCASSAPGGRELFFGEGSRLTVL.

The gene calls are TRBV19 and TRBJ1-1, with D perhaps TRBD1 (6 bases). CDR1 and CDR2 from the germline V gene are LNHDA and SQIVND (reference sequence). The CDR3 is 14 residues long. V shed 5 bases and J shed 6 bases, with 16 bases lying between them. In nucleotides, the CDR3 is TGTGCCAGTAGTCCAAAGACAGGCGTCGCTGAAGCTTTCTTT. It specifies CASSPKTGVAEAFF.

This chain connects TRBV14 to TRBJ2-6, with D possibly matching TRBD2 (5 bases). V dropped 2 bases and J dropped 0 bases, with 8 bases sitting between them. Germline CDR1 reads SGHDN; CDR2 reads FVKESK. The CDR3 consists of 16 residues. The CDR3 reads CASSQTRGSGANVLTF. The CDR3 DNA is TGTGCCAGCAGCCAAACCCGGGGCTCTGGGGCCAACGTCCTGACTTTC.

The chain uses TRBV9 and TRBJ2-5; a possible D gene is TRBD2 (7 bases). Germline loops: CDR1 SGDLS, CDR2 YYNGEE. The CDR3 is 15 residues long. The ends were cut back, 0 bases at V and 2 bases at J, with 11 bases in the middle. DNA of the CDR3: TGTGCCAGCAGCGTAGGGCGGGGGCCACAAGAGACCCAGTACTTC. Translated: CASSVGRGPQETQYF.

The CDR3 sequence is CAPGQNFYEQYF. In nucleotides, the CDR3 is TGTGCCCCGGGACAGAATTTCTACGAGCAGTACTTC. The genes are TRBV24-1 and TRBJ2-7, with 7 positions matching TRBD1. Germline CDR1 and CDR2: KGHDR and SFDVKD. This CDR3 contains 12 residues. The junction had 7 bases not matched to a gene; V was cut back by 12 bases and J by 3 bases.

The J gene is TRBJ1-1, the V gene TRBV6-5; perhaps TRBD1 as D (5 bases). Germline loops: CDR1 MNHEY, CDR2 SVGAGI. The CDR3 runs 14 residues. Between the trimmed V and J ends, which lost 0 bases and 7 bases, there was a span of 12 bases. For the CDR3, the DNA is TGTGCCAGCAGTTACTCGGGGGAGGGGTTTGAAGCTTTCTTT. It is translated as CASSYSGEGFEAFF.

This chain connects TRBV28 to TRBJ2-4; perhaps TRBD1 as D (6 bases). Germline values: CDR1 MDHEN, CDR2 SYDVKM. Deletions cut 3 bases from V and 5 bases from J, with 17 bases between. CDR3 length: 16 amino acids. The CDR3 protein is CASSFMGALGENIQYF. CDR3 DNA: TGTGCCAGCAGTTTTATGGGGGCGCTAGGCGAAAACATTCAGTACTTC.